A selection of T cell receptor beta chains follows, all from one sample in a study of read filtering for tumor transcriptome and immune sequencing. One entry per CDR3 protein results from TCRdb running MiXCR on the reads. This table has fewer than 45,000 distinct CDR3 sequences, 12% appearing once. The material sequenced was a population of CD138-negative cells sorted from bone marrow. The source of these receptors is a donor at least 40 years old with multiple myeloma. Each CDR3 is given with its conserved first and last residue. A D gene is named only where the DNA matches it firmly. Part of the rows lack a size; the others show once, few, many or a class for expanded clones.

v_gene	abundance	j_gene	d_gene	CDR3nt	CDR3aa
TRBV10-2	-	TRBJ1-1	-	TGCGCCAGCAGTGAGTCAGGGGGAGCTTTCTTT	CASSESGGAFF
TRBV20-1	many	TRBJ2-3	TRBD2	TGCAGTGCTAGAGATTCGGGGGGGATAGATACGCAGTATTTT	CSARDSGGIDTQYF
TRBV6-1	many	TRBJ1-5	-	TGTGCCAGCACCGGGGTGGGGCACCAGCCCCAGCATTTT	CASTGVGHQPQHF
TRBV7-3	many	TRBJ2-1	TRBD2	TGTGCCAGCAGCCCACCCGGGACTAGCGGGTCGAGCTCCTACAATGAGCAGTTCTTC	CASSPPGTSGSSSYNEQFF
TRBV19	-	TRBJ2-2	-	TGTGCCAGTAGTAACCCTCCGAACACCGGGGAGCTGTTTTTT	CASSNPPNTGELFF
TRBV30	many	TRBJ1-1	-	TGTGCCTGGAGCATGGGGTTGAACACTGAAGCTTTCTTT	CAWSMGLNTEAFF
TRBV5-1	medium-sized	TRBJ1-1	-	TGCGCCAGCAGCTTGGTTGGGGGCGAAGTGAACACTGAAGCTTTCTTT	CASSLVGGEVNTEAFF
TRBV5-1	few	TRBJ2-7	-	TGCGCCAGCAGCTTGATGGGGGGTCCTTACGAGCAGTACTTC	CASSLMGGPYEQYF
TRBV20-1	many	TRBJ2-7	-	TGCAGTGCTAGAGAGGGCAGCCCCTACGAGCAGTACTTC	CSAREGSPYEQYF
TRBV2	many	TRBJ1-5	-	TGTGCCAGCAGGGGGGGTGCGAATCAGCCCCAGCATTTT	CASRGGANQPQHF
TRBV3-1	many	TRBJ2-5	TRBD1	TGTGCCAGCAGCCAACGATACAGGGGATATGGGGAGACCCAGTACTTC	CASSQRYRGYGETQYF
TRBV7-2	many	TRBJ1-4	-	TGTGCCAGCAGCTTAGAAGGAAATGAAAAACTGTTTTTT	CASSLEGNEKLFF
TRBV11-3	many	TRBJ2-5	-	TGTGCCAGCAGCTTAGTATCAGGAACAGAGACCCAGTACTTC	CASSLVSGTETQYF
TRBV2	many	TRBJ1-1	-	TGTGCCAGCAGTGAAGCGTTCGCTGAAGCTTTCTTT	CASSEAFAEAFF
TRBV20-1	many	TRBJ1-6	-	TGCAGTGCTAGAGGGGAATCACCCCTCCACTTT	CSARGESPLHF
TRBV10-3	many	TRBJ2-3	TRBD1	TGTGCCATCAGTGAGGGGGACAGGCAGACAGATACGCAGTATTTT	CAISEGDRQTDTQYF
TRBV5-6	few	TRBJ1-4	-	TGTGCCAGCAGCTCCCTGGACAAAAATGAAAAACTGTTTTTT	CASSSLDKNEKLFF
TRBV5-5	many	TRBJ1-1	-	TGTGCCAGCAGCTTGCTGGAGGCCACTGAAGCTTTCTTT	CASSLLEATEAFF
TRBV11-2	many	TRBJ2-3	-	TGTGCCAGCAGCCCACTAGCATCGAGCACAGATACGCAGTATTTT	CASSPLASSTDTQYF
TRBV6-1	many	TRBJ2-3	-	TGTGCCAGCACCCTCCGGCGGGGGCGAGATACGCAGTATTTT	CASTLRRGRDTQYF
TRBV20-1	many	TRBJ2-3	-	TGCAGTGCTAGTGGAGGGGGTCGAACAGATACGCAGTATTTT	CSASGGGRTDTQYF
TRBV27	many	TRBJ1-1	-	TGTGCCAGCAGTTTAAACGGGGGAGACAGTGAAGCTTTCTTT	CASSLNGGDSEAFF
TRBV20-1	many	TRBJ2-5	TRBD2	TGCAGTGCTAGAATGCGGGGGGCCGAACGGACCCAGTACTTC	CSARMRGAERTQYF
TRBV6-5	-	TRBJ2-1	-	TGTGCCAGCACCATCGACCCCAGGAGCTCCTACAATGAGCAGTTCTTC	CASTIDPRSSYNEQFF
TRBV20-1	-	TRBJ2-5	-	TGCAGTGCCACCTATCGGACGAAAGAGACCCAGTACTTC	CSATYRTKETQYF
TRBV6-6	many	TRBJ2-7	-	TGTGCCAGCAGTATGGACACCTCCTACGAGCAGTACTTC	CASSMDTSYEQYF
TRBV3-1	many	TRBJ2-5	TRBD2	TGTGCCAGCAGTGCAGCGGGGGGGATCCAAGAGACCCAGTACTTC	CASSAAGGIQETQYF
TRBV5-1	-	TRBJ1-4	-	TGCGCCAGCAGCGCGGGACCTCCTAGTGAAAAACCGTTTTTT	CASSAGPPSEKPFF
TRBV19	many	TRBJ2-1	-	TGTGCCAGTAGTCCCCAGGCGACTAGTAGCGATGAGCAGTTCTTC	CASSPQATSSDEQFF
TRBV11-2	many	TRBJ2-3	-	TGTGCCAGCAGCTTAGGGAGTAGCCCAATCCCAGATACGCAGTATTTT	CASSLGSSPIPDTQYF
TRBV28	many	TRBJ1-1	-	TGTGCCAGCAGTTTAAGAGGCACTGAAGCTTTCTTT	CASSLRGTEAFF
TRBV2	many	TRBJ2-1	-	TGTGCCCGCCGGGCCTCCTCCTACAATGAGCAGTTCTTC	CARRASSYNEQFF
TRBV20-1	many	TRBJ1-1	TRBD1	TGCAGTGCCGACGACAGGGTAAACACTGAAGCTTTCTTT	CSADDRVNTEAFF
TRBV6-1	many	TRBJ2-3	-	TGTGCCAGCAGGGTAGCCGACCTCACAGATACGCAGTATTTT	CASRVADLTDTQYF
TRBV7-9	many	TRBJ2-1	-	TGTGCCAGCAATAATGCCGGGCTTTACAATGAGCAGTTCTTC	CASNNAGLYNEQFF
TRBV10-3	many	TRBJ1-1	-	TGTGCCATCTTGGGGAACACTGAAGCTTTCTTT	CAILGNTEAFF
TRBV2	few	TRBJ2-5	-	TGTGCCAGCAGTGAAGGTGGGGAGACCCAGTACTTC	CASSEGGETQYF
TRBV20-1	many	TRBJ2-4	TRBD2	TGCAGTGCTAGCGTCCCTAGCGGGGGGATAGCCAAAAACATTCAGTACTTC	CSASVPSGGIAKNIQYF
TRBV28	many	TRBJ2-2	-	TGTGCCAGCAGTTTGATCGCTGGCGGGGAGCTGTTTTTT	CASSLIAGGELFF
TRBV27	-	TRBJ2-2	TRBD1	TGTGCCAGCGGAGCAAGCGGGACAGGGGTCCCCGGGGAGCTGTTTTTT	CASGASGTGVPGELFF
TRBV18	many	TRBJ2-1	-	TGTGCCAGCCTCGGGACGGGAAGGAGTGAGCAGTTCTTC	CASLGTGRSEQFF
TRBV19	-	TRBJ2-3	-	TGTGCCAGTAGTATATCTCGGACAGCAGATACGCAGTATTTT	CASSISRTADTQYF
TRBV3-1	once	TRBJ2-1	TRBD2	TGTGCCAGCAGCCAAGTCAGACTAGCGGGGAGAAACAATGAGCAGTTCTTC	CASSQVRLAGRNNEQFF
TRBV5-1	many	TRBJ1-1	-	TGCGCCAGCAGCTCTCGAGGACAGCTCAACACTGAAGCTTTCTTT	CASSSRGQLNTEAFF
TRBV7-2	many	TRBJ2-5	-	TGTGCCAGCAGCTTAGGGGGGATGGAGACCCAGTACTTC	CASSLGGMETQYF
TRBV10-3	many	TRBJ2-5	TRBD1	TGTGCCATCAGTGATCTTGGGGGGACAGGGAAAGAGACCCAGTACTTC	CAISDLGGTGKETQYF
TRBV2	many	TRBJ2-1	TRBD2	TGTGCCACCACGGGGGGAAGCTCCTACAATGAGCAGTTCTTC	CATTGGSSYNEQFF
TRBV7-2	few	TRBJ2-5	TRBD2	TGTGCCAGCAGCCCCCCGGGACTAGCGGGCGAGACCCAGTACTTC	CASSPPGLAGETQYF
TRBV20-1	many	TRBJ2-6	TRBD1	TGCAGTGCCGTAGGACAGGGGGTTTCCTCTGGGGCCAACGTCCTGACTTTC	CSAVGQGVSSGANVLTF
TRBV20-1	many	TRBJ1-5	TRBD1	TGCAGTGCGGGGGGACAGGGGTTACAGCCCCAGCATTTT	CSAGGQGLQPQHF
TRBV27	many	TRBJ2-3	TRBD1	TGTGCCAGCAGTGTAGACAGGGTATCGGATACGCAGTATTTT	CASSVDRVSDTQYF
TRBV11-1	many	TRBJ2-1	-	TGTGCCAGCCGGGCGGGGTCCTACAATGAGCAGTTCTTC	CASRAGSYNEQFF
TRBV10-3	many	TRBJ2-2	TRBD1	TGTGCCATCGGGGCAGGGGGAATTGTCGGGGAGCTGTTTTTT	CAIGAGGIVGELFF